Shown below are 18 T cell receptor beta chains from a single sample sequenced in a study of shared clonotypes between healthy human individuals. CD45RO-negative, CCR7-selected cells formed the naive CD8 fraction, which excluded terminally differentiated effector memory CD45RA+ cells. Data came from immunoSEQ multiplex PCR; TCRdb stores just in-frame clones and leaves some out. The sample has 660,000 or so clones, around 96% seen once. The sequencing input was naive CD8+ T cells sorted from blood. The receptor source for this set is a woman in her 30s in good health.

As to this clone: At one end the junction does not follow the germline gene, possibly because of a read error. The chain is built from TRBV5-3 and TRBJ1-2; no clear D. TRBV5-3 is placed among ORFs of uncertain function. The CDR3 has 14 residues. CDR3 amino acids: CASSLALASYGYTF. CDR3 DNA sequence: TGTGCCAGCAGCTTGGCCTTAGCCTCCTATGGCTACACCTTC.

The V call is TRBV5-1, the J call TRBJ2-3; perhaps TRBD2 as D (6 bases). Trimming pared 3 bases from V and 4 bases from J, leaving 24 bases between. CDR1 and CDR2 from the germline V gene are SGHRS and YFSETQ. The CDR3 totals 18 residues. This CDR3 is CASSYVGGGSIPPDTQYF. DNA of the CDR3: TGCGCCAGCAGCTATGTCGGGGGAGGCTCTATCCCACCAGATACGCAGTATTTT.

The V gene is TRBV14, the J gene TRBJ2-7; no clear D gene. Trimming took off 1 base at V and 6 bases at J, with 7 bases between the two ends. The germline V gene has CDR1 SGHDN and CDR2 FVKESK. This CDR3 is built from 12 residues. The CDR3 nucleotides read TGTGCCAGCAGCCAAGTTGGGCTCGAGCAGTACTTC. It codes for CASSQVGLEQYF.

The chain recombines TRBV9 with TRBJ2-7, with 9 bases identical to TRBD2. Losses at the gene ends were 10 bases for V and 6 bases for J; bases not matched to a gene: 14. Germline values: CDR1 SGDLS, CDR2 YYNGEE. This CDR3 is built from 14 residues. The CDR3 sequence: CASSTPTSGGEQYF. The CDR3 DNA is TGTGCCTCCAGCACTCCGACTAGCGGTGGCGAGCAGTACTTC.

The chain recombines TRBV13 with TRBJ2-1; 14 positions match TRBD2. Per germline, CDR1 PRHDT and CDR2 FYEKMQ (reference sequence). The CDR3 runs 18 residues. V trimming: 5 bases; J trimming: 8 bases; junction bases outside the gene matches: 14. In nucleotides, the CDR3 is TGTGCCAGCAGCATCTACGGGACTAGCGGGAGCCTCTCGGATGAGCAGTTCTTC. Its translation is CASSIYGTSGSLSDEQFF.

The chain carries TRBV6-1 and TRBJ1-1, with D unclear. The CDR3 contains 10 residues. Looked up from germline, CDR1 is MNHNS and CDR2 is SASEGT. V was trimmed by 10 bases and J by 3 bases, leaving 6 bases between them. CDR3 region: CAIHYTEAFF. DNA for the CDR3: TGTGCCATCCATTACACTGAAGCTTTCTTT.

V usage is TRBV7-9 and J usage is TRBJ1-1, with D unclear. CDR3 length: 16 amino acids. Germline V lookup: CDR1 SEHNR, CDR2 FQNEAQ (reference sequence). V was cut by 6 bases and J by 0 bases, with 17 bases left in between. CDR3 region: CASRRADEPMNTEAFF. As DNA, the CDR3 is TGTGCCAGCAGACGGGCGGACGAACCTATGAACACTGAAGCTTTCTTT.

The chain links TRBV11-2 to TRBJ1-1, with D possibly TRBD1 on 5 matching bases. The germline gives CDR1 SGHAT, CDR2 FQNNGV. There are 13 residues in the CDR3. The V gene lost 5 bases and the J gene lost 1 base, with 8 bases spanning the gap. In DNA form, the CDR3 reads TGTGCCAGCAGCCCGACAGAGAACACTGAAGCTTTCTTT. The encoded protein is CASSPTENTEAFF. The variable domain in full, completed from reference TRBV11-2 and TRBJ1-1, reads EAGVAQSPRYKIIEKRQSVAFWCNPISGHATLYWYQQILGQGPKLLIQFQNNGVVDDSQLPKDRFSAERLKGVDSTLKIQPAKLEDSAVYLCASSPTENTEAFFGQGTRLTVV.

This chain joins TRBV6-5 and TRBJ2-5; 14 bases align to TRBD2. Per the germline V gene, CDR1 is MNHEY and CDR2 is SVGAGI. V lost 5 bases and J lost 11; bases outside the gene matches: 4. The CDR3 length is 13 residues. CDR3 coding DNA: TGTGCCAGCAGTGGGGGACTAGCGGGAGAGCAGTACTTC. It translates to CASSGGLAGEQYF.

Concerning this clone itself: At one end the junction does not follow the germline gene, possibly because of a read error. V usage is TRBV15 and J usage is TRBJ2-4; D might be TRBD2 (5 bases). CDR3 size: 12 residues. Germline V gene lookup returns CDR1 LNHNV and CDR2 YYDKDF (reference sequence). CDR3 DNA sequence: TGTGCCACCAGCCGGACCGGGATTAGTGTGGACTTC. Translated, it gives CATSRTGISVDF. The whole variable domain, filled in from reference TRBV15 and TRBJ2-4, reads DAMVIQNPRYQVTQFGKPVTLSCSQTLNHNVMYWYQQKSSQAPKLLFHYYDKDFNNEADTPDNFQSRRPNTSFCFLDIRSPGLGDTAMYLCATSRTGISVDFGAGTRLSVL.

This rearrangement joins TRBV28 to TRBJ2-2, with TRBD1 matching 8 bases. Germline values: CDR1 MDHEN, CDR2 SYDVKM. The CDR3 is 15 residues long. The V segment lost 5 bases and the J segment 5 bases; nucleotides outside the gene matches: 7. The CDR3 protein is CASSPGQGGTGELFF. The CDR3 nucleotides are TGTGCCAGCAGTCCCGGACAGGGCGGAACCGGGGAGCTGTTTTTT.

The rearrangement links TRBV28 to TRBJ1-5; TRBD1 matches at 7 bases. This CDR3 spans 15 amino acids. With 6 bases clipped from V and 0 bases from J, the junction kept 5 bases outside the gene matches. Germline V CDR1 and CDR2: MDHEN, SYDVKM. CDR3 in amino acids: CASSQQGPSNQPQHF. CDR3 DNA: TGTGCCAGCAGCCAACAGGGGCCTAGCAATCAGCCCCAGCATTTT.

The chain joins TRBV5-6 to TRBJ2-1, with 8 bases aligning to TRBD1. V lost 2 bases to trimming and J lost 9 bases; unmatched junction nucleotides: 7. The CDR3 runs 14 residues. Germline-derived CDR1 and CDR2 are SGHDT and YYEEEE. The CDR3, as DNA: TGTGCCAGCAGCTTCGGAAACAGGGGGTCTGAGCAGTTCTTC. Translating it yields CASSFGNRGSEQFF. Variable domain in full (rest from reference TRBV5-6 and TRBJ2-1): DAGVTQSPTHLIKTRGQQVTLRCSPKSGHDTVSWYQQALGQGPQFIFQYYEEEERQRGNFPDRFSGHQFPNYSSELNVNALLLGDSALYLCASSFGNRGSEQFFGPGTRLTVL.

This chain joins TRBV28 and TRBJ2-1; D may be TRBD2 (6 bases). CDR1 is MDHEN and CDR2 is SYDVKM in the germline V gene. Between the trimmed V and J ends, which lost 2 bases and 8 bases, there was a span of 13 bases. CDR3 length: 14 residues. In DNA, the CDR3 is TGTGCCAGCAGTTTAATAGCGGACGGGGATGAGCAGTTCTTC. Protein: CASSLIADGDEQFF.

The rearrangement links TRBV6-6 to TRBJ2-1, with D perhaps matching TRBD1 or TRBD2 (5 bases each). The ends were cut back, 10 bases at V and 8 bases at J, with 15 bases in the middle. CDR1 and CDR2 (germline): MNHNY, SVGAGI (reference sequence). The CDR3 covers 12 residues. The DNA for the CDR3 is TGTGCCACCGGGACCTCAGCCCATGAGCAGTTCTTC. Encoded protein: CATGTSAHEQFF.

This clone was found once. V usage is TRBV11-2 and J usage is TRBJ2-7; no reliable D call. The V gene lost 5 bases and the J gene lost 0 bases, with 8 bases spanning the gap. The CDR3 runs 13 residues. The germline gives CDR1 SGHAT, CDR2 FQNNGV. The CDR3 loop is CASSLSISYEQYF. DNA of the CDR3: TGTGCCAGCAGCCTGAGTATCTCCTACGAGCAGTACTTC.

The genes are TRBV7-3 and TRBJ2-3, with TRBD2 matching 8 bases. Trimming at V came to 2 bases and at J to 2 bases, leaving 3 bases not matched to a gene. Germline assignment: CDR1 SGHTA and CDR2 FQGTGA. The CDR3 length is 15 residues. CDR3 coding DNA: TGTGCCAGCAGCTTATTACTAGCGGCCACAGATACGCAGTATTTT. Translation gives CASSLLLAATDTQYF.

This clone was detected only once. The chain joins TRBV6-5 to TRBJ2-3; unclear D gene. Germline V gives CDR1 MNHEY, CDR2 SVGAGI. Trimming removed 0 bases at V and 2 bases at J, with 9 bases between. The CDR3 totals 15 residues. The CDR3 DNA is TGTGCCAGCAGTTACTCGGCTACTCTCACAGATACGCAGTATTTT. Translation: CASSYSATLTDTQYF.